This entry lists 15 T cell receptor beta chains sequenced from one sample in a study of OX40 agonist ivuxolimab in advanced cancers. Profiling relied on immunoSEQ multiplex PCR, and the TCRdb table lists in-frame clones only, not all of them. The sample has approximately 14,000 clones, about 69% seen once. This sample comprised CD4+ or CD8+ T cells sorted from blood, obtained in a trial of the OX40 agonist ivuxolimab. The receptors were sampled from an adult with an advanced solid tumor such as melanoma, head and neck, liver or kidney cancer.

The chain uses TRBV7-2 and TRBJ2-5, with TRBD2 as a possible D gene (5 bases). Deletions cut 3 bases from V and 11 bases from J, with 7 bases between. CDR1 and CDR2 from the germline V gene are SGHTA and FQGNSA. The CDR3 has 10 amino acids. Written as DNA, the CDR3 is TGTGCCAGCAGCTTCGGGGAGCAGTACTTC. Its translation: CASSFGEQYF.

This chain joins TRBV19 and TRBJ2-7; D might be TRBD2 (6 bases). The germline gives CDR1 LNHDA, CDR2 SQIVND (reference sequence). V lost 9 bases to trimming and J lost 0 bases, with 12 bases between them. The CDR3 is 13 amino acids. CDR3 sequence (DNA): TGTGCCAGCTCCCGGGACTCCTCCTACGAGCAGTACTTC. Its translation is CASSRDSSYEQYF.

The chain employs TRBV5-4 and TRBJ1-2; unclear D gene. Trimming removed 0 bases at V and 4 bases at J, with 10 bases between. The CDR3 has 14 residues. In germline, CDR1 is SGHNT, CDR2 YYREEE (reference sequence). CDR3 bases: TGTGCCAGCAGCTTGGACCGGGATACCTATGGCTACACCTTC. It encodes CASSLDRDTYGYTF.

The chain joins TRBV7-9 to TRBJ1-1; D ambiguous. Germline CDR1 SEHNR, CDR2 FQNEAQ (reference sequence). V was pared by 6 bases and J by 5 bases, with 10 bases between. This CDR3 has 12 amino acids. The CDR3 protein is CASSLSETEAFF. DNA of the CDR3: TGTGCCAGCAGTCTCAGTGAAACTGAAGCTTTCTTT.

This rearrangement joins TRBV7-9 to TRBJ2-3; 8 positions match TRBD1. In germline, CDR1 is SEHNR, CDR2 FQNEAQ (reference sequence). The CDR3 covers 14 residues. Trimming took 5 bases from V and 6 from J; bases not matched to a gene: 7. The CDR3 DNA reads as TGTGCCAGCAGCCAAACCAGACAGGGGGATACGCAGTATTTT. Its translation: CASSQTRQGDTQYF. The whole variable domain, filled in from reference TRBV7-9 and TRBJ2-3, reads DTGVSQNPRHKITKRGQNVTFRCDPISEHNRLYWYRQTLGQGPEFLTYFQNEAQLEKSRLLSDRFSAERPKGSFSTLEIQRTEQGDSAMYLCASSQTRQGDTQYFGPGTRLTVL.

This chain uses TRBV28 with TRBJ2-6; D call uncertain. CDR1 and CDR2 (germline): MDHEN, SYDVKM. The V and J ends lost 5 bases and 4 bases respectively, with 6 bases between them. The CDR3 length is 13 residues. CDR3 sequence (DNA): TGTGCCAGCAGTCCATCGGGGGCCAACGTCCTGACTTTC. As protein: CASSPSGANVLTF. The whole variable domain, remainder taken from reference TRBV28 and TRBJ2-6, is DVKVTQSSRYLVKRTGEKVFLECVQDMDHENMFWYRQDPGLGLRLIYFSYDVKMKEKGDIPEGYSVSREKKERFSLILESASTNQTSMYLCASSPSGANVLTFGAGSRLTVL.

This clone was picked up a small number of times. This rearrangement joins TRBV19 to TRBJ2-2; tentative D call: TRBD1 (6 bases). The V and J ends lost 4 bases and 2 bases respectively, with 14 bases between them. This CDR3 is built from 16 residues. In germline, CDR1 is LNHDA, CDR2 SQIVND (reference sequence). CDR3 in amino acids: CASSSHRVINTGELFF. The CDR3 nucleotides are TGTGCCAGTAGTAGCCACAGGGTAATAAACACCGGGGAGCTGTTTTTT.

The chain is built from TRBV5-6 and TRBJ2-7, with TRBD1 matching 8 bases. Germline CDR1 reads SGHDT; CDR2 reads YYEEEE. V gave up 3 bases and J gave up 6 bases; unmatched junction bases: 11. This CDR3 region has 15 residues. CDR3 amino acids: CASSWGAGGNGEQYF. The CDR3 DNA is TGTGCCAGCAGCTGGGGAGCAGGGGGCAATGGCGAGCAGTACTTC.

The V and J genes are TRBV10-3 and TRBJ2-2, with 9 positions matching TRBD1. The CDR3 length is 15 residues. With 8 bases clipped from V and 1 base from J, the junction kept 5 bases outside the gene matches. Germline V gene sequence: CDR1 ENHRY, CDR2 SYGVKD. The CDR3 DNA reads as TGTGCCATCCCGGGACAGGGCGGGAACACCGGGGAGCTGTTTTTT. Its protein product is CAIPGQGGNTGELFF.

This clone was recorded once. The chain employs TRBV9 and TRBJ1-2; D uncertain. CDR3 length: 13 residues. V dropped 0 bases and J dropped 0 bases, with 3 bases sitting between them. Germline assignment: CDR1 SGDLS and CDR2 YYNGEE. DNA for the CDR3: TGTGCCAGCAGCGTAGCCTCTAACTATGGCTACACCTTC. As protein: CASSVASNYGYTF.

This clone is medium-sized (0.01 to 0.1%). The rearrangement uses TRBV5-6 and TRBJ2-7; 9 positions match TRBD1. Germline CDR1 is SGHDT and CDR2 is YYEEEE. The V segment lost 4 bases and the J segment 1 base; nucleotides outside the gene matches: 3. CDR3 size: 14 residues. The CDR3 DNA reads TGTGCCAGCAGCGGGACAGGGAAGTCCTACGAGCAGTACTTC. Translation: CASSGTGKSYEQYF.

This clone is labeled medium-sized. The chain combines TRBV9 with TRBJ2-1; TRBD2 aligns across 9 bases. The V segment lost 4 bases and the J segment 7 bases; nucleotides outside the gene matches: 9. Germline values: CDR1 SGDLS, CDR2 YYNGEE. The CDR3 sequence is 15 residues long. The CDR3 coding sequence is TGTGCCAGCAGCTTCGGAGGACTAGCGTCTAATGAGCAGTTCTTC. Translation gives CASSFGGLASNEQFF.

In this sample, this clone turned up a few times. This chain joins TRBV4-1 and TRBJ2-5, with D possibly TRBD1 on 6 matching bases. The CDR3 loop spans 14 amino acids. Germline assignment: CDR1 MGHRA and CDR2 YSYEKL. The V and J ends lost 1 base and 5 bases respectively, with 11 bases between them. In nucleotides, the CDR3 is TGCGCCAGCAGCCAAGGTACAGGGTACGAGACCCAGTACTTC. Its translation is CASSQGTGYETQYF.

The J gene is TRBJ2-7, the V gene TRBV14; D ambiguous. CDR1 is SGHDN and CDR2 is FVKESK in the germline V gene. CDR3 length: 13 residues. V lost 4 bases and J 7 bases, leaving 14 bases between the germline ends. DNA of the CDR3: TGTGCCAGCAGCCTTATAGATAGGGAAGAGCAGTACTTC. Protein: CASSLIDREEQYF.

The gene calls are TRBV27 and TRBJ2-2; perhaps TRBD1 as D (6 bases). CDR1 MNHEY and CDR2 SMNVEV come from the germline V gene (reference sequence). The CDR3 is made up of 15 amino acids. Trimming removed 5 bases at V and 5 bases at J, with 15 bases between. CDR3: CASSRNRDRTGELFF. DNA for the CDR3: TGTGCCAGCAGTCGTAACAGGGACCGGACCGGGGAGCTGTTTTTT.